These 15 T cell receptor beta chains came from one sample sequenced in a study of cytomegalovirus exposure and HLA in healthy donors. The PCR employed 60 Vbeta primers together with 13 Jbeta primers. Measured with immunoSEQ multiplex PCR; TCRdb has only the in-frame clones, and not every one. Of about 140,000 clones listed, around 80% are singletons. Sequenced sample: PBMCs. The receptors come from a man aged 18 to 29 in good health and CMV-seropositive.

The chain carries TRBV9 and TRBJ1-2, with D possibly being TRBD1 (6 bases). This CDR3 region has 15 residues. Trimming stripped 0 bases from V and 2 bases from J, with 11 bases between. Germline V gene sequence: CDR1 SGDLS, CDR2 YYNGEE. Written as DNA, the CDR3 is TGTGCCAGCAGCGTAGACCCGGGGGGCAACTATGGCTACACCTTC. This codes for CASSVDPGGNYGYTF. Based on the CDR3 plus reference TRBV9 and TRBJ1-2, the full variable domain is DSGVTQTPKHLITATGQRVTLRCSPRSGDLSVYWYQQSLDQGLQFLIQYYNGEERAKGNILERFSAQQFPDLHSELNLSSLELGDSALYFCASSVDPGGNYGYTFGSGTRLTVV.

V usage is TRBV9 and J usage is TRBJ2-2; TRBD1 matches at 9 bases. The ends lost 4 bases at V and 5 bases at J; junction bases unmatched: 9. Germline V gene sequence: CDR1 SGDLS, CDR2 YYNGEE. The CDR3 covers 16 residues. CDR3 protein: CASSRGGQGYTGELFF. CDR3 sequence (DNA): TGTGCCAGCAGCAGGGGAGGACAGGGGTATACCGGGGAGCTGTTTTTT. Together with reference TRBV9 and TRBJ2-2, the CDR3 gives the full variable domain: DSGVTQTPKHLITATGQRVTLRCSPRSGDLSVYWYQQSLDQGLQFLIQYYNGEERAKGNILERFSAQQFPDLHSELNLSSLELGDSALYFCASSRGGQGYTGELFFGEGSRLTVL.

V usage is TRBV10-3 and J usage is TRBJ1-1, with D hard to call. The CDR3 has 14 residues. The germline V and J ends were trimmed by 9 bases and 7 bases, with 21 bases remaining between them. Germline loops: CDR1 ENHRY, CDR2 SYGVKD. The CDR3 DNA sequence: TGTGCCATTTCTTTCAATCGCATCTACAGTGAAGCTTTCTTT. This codes for CAISFNRIYSEAFF.

The V and J genes are TRBV6-1 and TRBJ2-3, with a tentative D call TRBD2 (7 bases). The CDR3 extends over 15 amino acids. V was pared by 6 bases and J by 1 base, with 14 bases between. Germline loops: CDR1 MNHNS, CDR2 SASEGT. The CDR3 sequence: CASSKGGGGTDTQYF. The CDR3 DNA reads as TGTGCCAGCAGCAAAGGGGGAGGGGGCACAGATACGCAGTATTTT.

The chain recombines TRBV7-2 with TRBJ2-3; D remains unclear. V was clipped by 2 bases and J by 6 bases, with 6 bases between them. CDR3 size: 12 residues. Per germline, CDR1 SGHTA and CDR2 FQGNSA. CDR3 loop: CASSLSPDTQYF. For the CDR3, the DNA is TGTGCCAGCAGCTTATCTCCCGATACGCAGTATTTT.

Note on this clone: One junction end disagrees with the germline gene, perhaps due to a read error. J is TRBJ2-3 and V is TRBV7-9; a weak D match, TRBD1 (6 bases). The germline gives CDR1 SEHNR, CDR2 FQNEAQ (reference sequence). There are 16 residues in the CDR3. In DNA form, the CDR3 reads TGTTCCAGCAGCTCCGCCGGGACACCCTACACAGATACGCAGTATTTT. Its protein is CSSSSAGTPYTDTQYF. Looking up the rest from reference TRBV7-9 and TRBJ2-3 gives the full variable domain: DTGVSQNPRHKITKRGQNVTFRCDPISEHNRLYWYRQTLGQGPEFLTYFQNEAQLEKSRLLSDRFSAERPKGSFSTLEIQRTEQGDSAMYLCSSSSAGTPYTDTQYFGPGTRLTVL.

This chain uses TRBV6-5 with TRBJ2-1, with D maybe TRBD2 (5 bases). Germline V gene lookup returns CDR1 MNHEY and CDR2 SVGAGI. The CDR3 length is 14 residues. The V end lost 7 bases, the J end lost 1 base, and 11 bases lay between the germline ends. CDR3 DNA sequence: TGTGCCAGCACCTCGCCGGGGTCCTACAATGAGCAGTTCTTC. It encodes CASTSPGSYNEQFF.

The genes are TRBV4-1 and TRBJ1-5; D is uncertain. Trimming took off 4 bases at V and 0 bases at J, with 16 bases between the two ends. Germline V gene lookup returns CDR1 MGHRA and CDR2 YSYEKL. The CDR3 contains 17 residues. CDR3: CASSPRSMPDSNQPQHF. The CDR3 region has the DNA TGCGCCAGCAGCCCCCGGTCAATGCCCGATAGCAATCAGCCCCAGCATTTT.

The J gene is TRBJ1-1, the V gene TRBV27; 8 bases agree with TRBD1. Germline V CDR1 and CDR2: MNHEY, SMNVEV (reference sequence). The J segment lost 4 bases and the V segment lost 5 bases, leaving 9 bases of the junction unmatched. The CDR3 sequence is 15 residues long. CDR3 residues: CASSPQGAPPTEAFF. The CDR3 DNA sequence: TGTGCCAGCAGTCCCCAGGGGGCGCCTCCCACTGAAGCTTTCTTT.

The rearrangement uses TRBV5-4 and TRBJ1-1, with D maybe TRBD1 (5 bases). Germline V gene sequence: CDR1 SGHNT, CDR2 YYREEE (reference sequence). Trimming stripped 4 bases from V and 0 bases from J, with 10 bases between. This CDR3 has 14 residues. CDR3: CASSIDRMNTEAFF. In nucleotides, the CDR3 is TGTGCCAGCAGCATCGACAGAATGAACACTGAAGCTTTCTTT. Filled out from reference TRBV5-4 and TRBJ1-1, the complete variable domain reads ETGVTQSPTHLIKTRGQQVTLRCSSQSGHNTVSWYQQALGQGPQFIFQYYREEENGRGNFPPRFSGLQFPNYSSELNVNALELDDSALYLCASSIDRMNTEAFFGQGTRLTVV.

V usage is TRBV14 and J usage is TRBJ2-7; TRBD1 matches at 10 bases. Germline CDR1 is SGHDN and CDR2 is FVKESK. V lost 5 bases to trimming and J lost 1 base; unmatched junction nucleotides: 8. The CDR3 extends over 16 amino acids. CDR3 in DNA: TGTGCCAGCAGCGCGAATCCGGGACAGGGGTCCTACGAGCAGTACTTC. Translating it yields CASSANPGQGSYEQYF. The full variable domain, with the rest looked up from reference TRBV14 and TRBJ2-7, is EAGVTQFPSHSVIEKGQTVTLRCDPISGHDNLYWYRRVMGKEIKFLLHFVKESKQDESGMPNNRFLAERTGGTYSTLKVQPAELEDSGVYFCASSANPGQGSYEQYFGPGTRLTVT.

J is TRBJ2-7 and V is TRBV30, with D possibly TRBD2 on 5 matching bases. The CDR3 is made up of 14 amino acids. CDR1 is GTSNPN and CDR2 is SVGIG in the germline V gene (reference sequence). V gave up 0 bases and J gave up 3 bases, with 12 bases separating them. This chain's CDR3 is CAWSVSGYIYEQYF. CDR3 bases: TGTGCCTGGAGTGTGTCGGGATATATCTACGAGCAGTACTTC.

The rearrangement joins TRBV28 to TRBJ1-4; D gene ambiguous. Between the trimmed V and J ends, which lost 3 bases and 5 bases, there was a span of 7 bases. The CDR3 length is 13 residues. Germline loops: CDR1 MDHEN, CDR2 SYDVKM. CDR3 sequence: CASSFGPNEKLFF. The CDR3 DNA reads as TGTGCCAGCAGTTTTGGGCCCAATGAAAAACTGTTTTTT.

The rearrangement links TRBV27 to TRBJ2-7; D is ambiguous. CDR1 and CDR2 from the germline V gene are MNHEY and SMNVEV (reference sequence). This CDR3 has 9 amino acids. In DNA, the CDR3 is TGTGCTCCGTACGGCGAGCAGTACTTC. Protein: CAPYGEQYF.

This clone was recorded once. CDR3 bases: TGTGCCACCAGCAGGGAGCGGGAGTACTACGAGCAGTACTTC. Translation gives CATSREREYYEQYF. The V and J genes are TRBV15 and TRBJ2-7; TRBD2 aligns across 8 bases. After removal of 3 bases from V and 3 bases from J, the junction contained 4 bases not matched to a gene. In germline, CDR1 is LNHNV, CDR2 YYDKDF (reference sequence). The CDR3 spans 14 residues.